The TCR beta chain under discussion was sequenced for a study of cytomegalovirus exposure and HLA in healthy donors. Study information: The Caucasian-associated ancestry cluster held 80% to 90% of a few hundred genotyped donors. The study, taken as a whole, reports: Rarity characterized most TCR sequences, yet some public TCRs appeared in many donors. There were 150 to 200 TCR beta chains listed as cytomegalovirus-associated.

The primer mix had 60 Vbeta and 13 Jbeta primers. The protocol was immunoSEQ multiplex PCR, while the TCRdb copy is restricted to in-frame clones and leaves out a portion. The table shows 300,000 or so clones, with about four fifths occurring only once. On this clone: The target antigen is unknown.

The CDR3 is 14 residues long. The germline gives CDR1 LNHNV, CDR2 YYDKDF (reference sequence). Trimming removed 5 bases at V and 2 bases at J, with 13 bases between. The rearrangement uses TRBV15 and TRBJ2-7; a weak D match, TRBD1 (5 bases). The sample was PBMCs. This TCR was sampled from a middle-aged woman in good health and CMV-seropositive. As DNA, the CDR3 is TGTGCCACCAGCCAACATGACAGAACCTACGAGCAGTACTTC. It is translated as CATSQHDRTYEQYF.